Described below is a single T cell receptor beta chain sequence and its context. The sample belongs to a study of blood T cell repertoires in COVID-19. Study-level background: Samples taken during acute and convalescent COVID-19 were collected in the United States, Italy and Spain. Nucleic acid was either cDNA or gDNA, and it came from T cells, B-cell-depleted T cells, or PBMCs.

Original analysis: Counts of nucleated cells, estimated from reference gene primer amplification, were obtained. Sequencing was performed with immunoSEQ multiplex PCR; in TCRdb, only in-frame clones are kept and a portion is missing. The V and J calls and clone size are taken from that table; D and trimming were inferred from the DNA. Of some 42,000 clones listed, around 94% are singletons. This TCR came from a man in his fifties with active COVID-19. Sample: peripheral blood.

The CDR3 loop reads CASSPRVSGAAGNTIYF. CDR3 DNA sequence: TGTGCCAGCTCACCAAGGGTTTCAGGGGCGGCTGGAAACACCATATATTTT. J is TRBJ1-3 and V is TRBV18; tentatively, D is TRBD1 (6 bases). Per the germline V gene, CDR1 is KGHSH and CDR2 is LQKENI. The CDR3 is made up of 17 amino acids. The germline V and J ends were trimmed by 2 bases and 2 bases, with 16 bases remaining between them.